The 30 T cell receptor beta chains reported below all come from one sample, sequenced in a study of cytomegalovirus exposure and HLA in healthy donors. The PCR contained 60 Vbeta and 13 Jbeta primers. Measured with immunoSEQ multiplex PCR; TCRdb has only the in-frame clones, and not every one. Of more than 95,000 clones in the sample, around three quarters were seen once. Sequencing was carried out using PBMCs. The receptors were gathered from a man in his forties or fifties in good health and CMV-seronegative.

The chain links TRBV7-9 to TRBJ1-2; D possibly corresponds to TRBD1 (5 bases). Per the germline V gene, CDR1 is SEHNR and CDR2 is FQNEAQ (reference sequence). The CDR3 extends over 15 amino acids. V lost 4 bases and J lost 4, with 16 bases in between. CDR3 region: CASSSPLEGPYGYTF. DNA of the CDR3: TGTGCCAGCAGCTCCCCCCTGGAGGGGCCCTATGGCTACACCTTC.

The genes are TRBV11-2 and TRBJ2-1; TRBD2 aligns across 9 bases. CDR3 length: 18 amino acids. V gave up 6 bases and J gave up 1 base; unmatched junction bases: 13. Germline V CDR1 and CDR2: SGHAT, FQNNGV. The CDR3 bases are TGTGCCAGCAGTCTAGGGAGGCTAGCGGGAAGATCCTACAATGAGCAGTTCTTC. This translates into CASSLGRLAGRSYNEQFF.

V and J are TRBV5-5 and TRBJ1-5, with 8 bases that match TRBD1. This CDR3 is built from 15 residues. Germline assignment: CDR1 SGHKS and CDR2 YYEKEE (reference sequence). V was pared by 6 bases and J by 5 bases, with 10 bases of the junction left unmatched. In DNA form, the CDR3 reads TGTGCCAGCATGCCAGGACAGGGACTCTATCAGCCCCAGCATTTT. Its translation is CASMPGQGLYQPQHF.

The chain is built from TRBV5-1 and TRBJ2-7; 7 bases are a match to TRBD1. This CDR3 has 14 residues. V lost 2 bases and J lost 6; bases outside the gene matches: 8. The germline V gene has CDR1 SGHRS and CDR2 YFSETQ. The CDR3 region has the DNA TGCGCCAGCAGCTTATTGACAGGGTTATTCGAGCAGTACTTC. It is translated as CASSLLTGLFEQYF.

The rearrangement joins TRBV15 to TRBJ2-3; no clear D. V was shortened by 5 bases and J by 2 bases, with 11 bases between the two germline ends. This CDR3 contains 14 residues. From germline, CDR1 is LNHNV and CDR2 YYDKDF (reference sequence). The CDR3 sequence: CATSPPASTDTQYF. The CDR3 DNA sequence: TGTGCCACCAGCCCGCCTGCGTCCACAGATACGCAGTATTTT. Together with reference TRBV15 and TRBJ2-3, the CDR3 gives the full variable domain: DAMVIQNPRYQVTQFGKPVTLSCSQTLNHNVMYWYQQKSSQAPKLLFHYYDKDFNNEADTPDNFQSRRPNTSFCFLDIRSPGLGDTAMYLCATSPPASTDTQYFGPGTRLTVL.

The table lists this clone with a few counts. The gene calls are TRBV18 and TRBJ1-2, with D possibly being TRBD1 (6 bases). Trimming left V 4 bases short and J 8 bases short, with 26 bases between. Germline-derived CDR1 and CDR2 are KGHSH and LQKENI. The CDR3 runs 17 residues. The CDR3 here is CASSLTGTKGAGRGYTF. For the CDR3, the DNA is TGTGCCAGCTCACTAACCGGGACAAAAGGGGCCGGGCGGGGCTACACCTTC.

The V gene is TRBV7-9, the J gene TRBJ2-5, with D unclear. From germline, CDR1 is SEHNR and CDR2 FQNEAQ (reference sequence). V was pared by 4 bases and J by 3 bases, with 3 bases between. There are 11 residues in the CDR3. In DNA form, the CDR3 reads TGTGCCAGCAGCTCCGAAGAGACCCAGTACTTC. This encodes CASSSEETQYF.

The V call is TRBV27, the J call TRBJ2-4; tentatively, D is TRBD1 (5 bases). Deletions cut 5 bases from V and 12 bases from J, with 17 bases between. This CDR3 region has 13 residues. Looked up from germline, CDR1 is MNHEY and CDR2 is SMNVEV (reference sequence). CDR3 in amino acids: CASSTIQGYSQYF. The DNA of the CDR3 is TGTGCCAGCAGTACAATCCAGGGTTACAGTCAGTACTTC.

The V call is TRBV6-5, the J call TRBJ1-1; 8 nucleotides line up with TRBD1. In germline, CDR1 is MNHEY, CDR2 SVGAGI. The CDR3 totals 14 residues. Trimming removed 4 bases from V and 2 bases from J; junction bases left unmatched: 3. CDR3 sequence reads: CASSSGGTNTEAFF. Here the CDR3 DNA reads TGTGCCAGCAGTTCAGGGGGCACTAACACTGAAGCTTTCTTT.

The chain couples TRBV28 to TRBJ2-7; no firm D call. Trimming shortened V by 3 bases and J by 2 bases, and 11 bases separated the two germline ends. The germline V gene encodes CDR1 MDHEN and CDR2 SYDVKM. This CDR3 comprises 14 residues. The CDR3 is CASSLQASPYEQYF. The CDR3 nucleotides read TGTGCCAGCAGTTTGCAGGCCTCACCCTACGAGCAGTACTTC.

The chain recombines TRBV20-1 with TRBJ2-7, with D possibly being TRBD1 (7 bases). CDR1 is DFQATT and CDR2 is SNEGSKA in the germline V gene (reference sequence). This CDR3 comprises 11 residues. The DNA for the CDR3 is TGCAGCGCGGGACAGCGCGACGAGCAGTACTTC. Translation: CSAGQRDEQYF.

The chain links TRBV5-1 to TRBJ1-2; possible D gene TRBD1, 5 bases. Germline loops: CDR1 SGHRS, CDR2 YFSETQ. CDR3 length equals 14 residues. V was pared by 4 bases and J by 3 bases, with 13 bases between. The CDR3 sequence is CASSPQTDDYGYTF. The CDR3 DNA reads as TGCGCCAGCAGCCCCCAGACAGACGACTATGGCTACACCTTC.

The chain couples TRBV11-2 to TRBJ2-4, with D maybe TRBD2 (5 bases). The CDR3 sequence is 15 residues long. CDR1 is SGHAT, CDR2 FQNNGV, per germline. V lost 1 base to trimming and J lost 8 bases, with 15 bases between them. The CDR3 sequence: CASSLGGLEGDIQYF. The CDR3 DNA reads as TGTGCCAGCAGCTTAGGTGGTCTCGAGGGAGACATTCAGTACTTC.

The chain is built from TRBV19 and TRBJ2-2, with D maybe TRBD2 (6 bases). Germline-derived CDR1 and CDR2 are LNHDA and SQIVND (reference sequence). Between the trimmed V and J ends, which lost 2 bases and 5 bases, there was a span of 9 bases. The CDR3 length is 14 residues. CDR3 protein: CASSIREATGELFF. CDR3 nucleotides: TGTGCCAGTAGTATAAGGGAGGCGACCGGGGAGCTGTTTTTT.

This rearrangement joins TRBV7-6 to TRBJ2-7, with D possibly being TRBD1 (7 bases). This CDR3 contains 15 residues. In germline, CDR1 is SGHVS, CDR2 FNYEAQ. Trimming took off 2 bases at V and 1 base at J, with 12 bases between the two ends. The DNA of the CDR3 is TGTGCCAGCAGCTTAAGGAGGGGGCCGTCCTACGAGCAGTACTTC. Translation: CASSLRRGPSYEQYF.

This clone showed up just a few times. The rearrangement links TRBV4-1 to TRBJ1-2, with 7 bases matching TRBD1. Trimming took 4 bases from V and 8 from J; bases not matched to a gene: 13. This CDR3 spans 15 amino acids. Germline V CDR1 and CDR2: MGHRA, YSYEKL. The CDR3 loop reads CASSLSKGAPGGYTF. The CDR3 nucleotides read TGCGCCAGCAGCCTTTCCAAGGGGGCGCCCGGGGGCTACACCTTC.

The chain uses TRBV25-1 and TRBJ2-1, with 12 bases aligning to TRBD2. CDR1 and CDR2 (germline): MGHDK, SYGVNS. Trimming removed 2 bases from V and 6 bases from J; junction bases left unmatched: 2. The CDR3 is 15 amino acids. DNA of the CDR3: TGTGCCAGCAGTGAACGACTAGCGGGGGTCAATGAGCAGTTCTTC. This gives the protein CASSERLAGVNEQFF.

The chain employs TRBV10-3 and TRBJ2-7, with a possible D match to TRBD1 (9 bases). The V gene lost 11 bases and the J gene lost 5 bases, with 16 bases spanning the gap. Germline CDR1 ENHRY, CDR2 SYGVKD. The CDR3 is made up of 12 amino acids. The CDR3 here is CAAGGQGDEQYF. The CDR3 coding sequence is TGTGCCGCGGGGGGACAGGGCGACGAGCAGTACTTC.

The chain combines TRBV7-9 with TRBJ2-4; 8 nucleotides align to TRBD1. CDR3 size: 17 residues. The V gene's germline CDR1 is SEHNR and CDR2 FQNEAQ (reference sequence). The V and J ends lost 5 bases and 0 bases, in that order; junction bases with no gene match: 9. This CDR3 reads CASSQGQVRVAKNIQYF. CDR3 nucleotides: TGTGCCAGCAGCCAGGGACAGGTCAGAGTAGCCAAAAACATTCAGTACTTC.

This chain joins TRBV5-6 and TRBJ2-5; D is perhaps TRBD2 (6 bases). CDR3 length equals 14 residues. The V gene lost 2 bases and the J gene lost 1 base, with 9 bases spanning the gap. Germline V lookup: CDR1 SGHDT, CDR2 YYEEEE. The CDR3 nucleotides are TGTGCCAGCAGCTTTGGGGGACTCCAAGAGACCCAGTACTTC. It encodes CASSFGGLQETQYF.

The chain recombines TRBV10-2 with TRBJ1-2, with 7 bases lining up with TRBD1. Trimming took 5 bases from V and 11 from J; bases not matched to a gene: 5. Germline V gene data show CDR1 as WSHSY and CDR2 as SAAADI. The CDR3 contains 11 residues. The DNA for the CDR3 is TGCGCCAGCAGTCGGGACAGCGAATACACCTTC. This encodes CASSRDSEYTF.

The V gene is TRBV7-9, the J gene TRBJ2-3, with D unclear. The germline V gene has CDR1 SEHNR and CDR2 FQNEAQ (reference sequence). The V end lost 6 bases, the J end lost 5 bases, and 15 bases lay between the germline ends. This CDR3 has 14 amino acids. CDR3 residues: CASSPPGGVDTQYF. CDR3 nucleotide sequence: TGTGCCAGCAGTCCGCCGGGTGGAGTAGATACGCAGTATTTT.

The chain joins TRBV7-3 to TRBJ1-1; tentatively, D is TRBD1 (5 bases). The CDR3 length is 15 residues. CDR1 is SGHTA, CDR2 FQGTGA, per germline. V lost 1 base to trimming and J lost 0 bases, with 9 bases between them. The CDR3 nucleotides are TGTGCCAGCAGCTTAATTGCCAGGGTGAACACTGAAGCTTTCTTT. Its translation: CASSLIARVNTEAFF.

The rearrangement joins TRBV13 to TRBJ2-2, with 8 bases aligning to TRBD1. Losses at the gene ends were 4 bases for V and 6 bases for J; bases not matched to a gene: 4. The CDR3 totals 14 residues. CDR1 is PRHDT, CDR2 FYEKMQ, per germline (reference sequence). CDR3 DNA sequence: TGTGCCAGCAGCTACAGACAGGGGCCCGGGGAGCTGTTTTTT. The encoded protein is CASSYRQGPGELFF.

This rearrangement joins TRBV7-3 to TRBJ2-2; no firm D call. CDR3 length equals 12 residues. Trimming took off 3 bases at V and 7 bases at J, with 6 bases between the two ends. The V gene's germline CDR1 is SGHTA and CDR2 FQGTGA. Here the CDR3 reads CASSFGYGELFF. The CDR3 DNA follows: TGTGCCAGCAGCTTCGGGTACGGGGAGCTGTTTTTT.

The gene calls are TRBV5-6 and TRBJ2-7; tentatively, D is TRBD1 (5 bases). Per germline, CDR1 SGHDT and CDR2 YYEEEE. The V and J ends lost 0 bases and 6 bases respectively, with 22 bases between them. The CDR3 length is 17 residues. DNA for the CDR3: TGTGCCAGCAGCTTGGCACCAACCGACCTAACCGACAGCGAGCAGTACTTC. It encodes CASSLAPTDLTDSEQYF.

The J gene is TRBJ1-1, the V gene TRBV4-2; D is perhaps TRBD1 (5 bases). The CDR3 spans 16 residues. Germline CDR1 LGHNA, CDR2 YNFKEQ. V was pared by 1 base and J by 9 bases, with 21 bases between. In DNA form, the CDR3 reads TGTGCCAGCAGCCAAGGGGAAGGGGCAGGGCGTCCGCAAGCTTTCTTT. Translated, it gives CASSQGEGAGRPQAFF.

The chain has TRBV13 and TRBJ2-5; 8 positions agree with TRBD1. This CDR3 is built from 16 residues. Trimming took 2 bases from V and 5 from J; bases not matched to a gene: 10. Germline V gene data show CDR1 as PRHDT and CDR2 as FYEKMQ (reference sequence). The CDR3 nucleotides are TGTGCCAGCAGCTTACGCGGACAGGGTATACGGGAGACCCAGTACTTC. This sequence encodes CASSLRGQGIRETQYF.

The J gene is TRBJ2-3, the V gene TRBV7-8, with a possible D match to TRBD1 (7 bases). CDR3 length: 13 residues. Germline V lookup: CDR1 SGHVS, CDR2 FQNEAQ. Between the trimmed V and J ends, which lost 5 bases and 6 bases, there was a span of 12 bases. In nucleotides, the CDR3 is TGTGCCAGCAGCACACAGGGGAGGGATACGCAGTATTTT. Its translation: CASSTQGRDTQYF.

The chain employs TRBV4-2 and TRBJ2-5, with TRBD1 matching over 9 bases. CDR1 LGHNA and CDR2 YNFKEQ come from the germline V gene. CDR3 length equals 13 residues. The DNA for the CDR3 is TGTGCGAGCGGGACAGGGACACAAGAGACCCAGTACTTC. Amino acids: CASGTGTQETQYF.